Listed below are T cell receptor beta chains from one sample, sequenced in a study of Siglec-9 on CD8 T cells in melanoma. The repertoire was sequenced with immunoSEQ multiplex PCR; TCRdb's copy has only in-frame clones and lacks some. The sample lists some 27,000 clones, approximately 80% occurring once. Specimen: Siglec-9- CD8+ T cells sorted from blood. The origin of the receptors is a human donor in good health. The CDR3 runs from the conserved cysteine through the conserved F or W. A D gene is named only where the DNA matches it firmly. A row's size may be missing; if present it is once, few, many or a size class.

>TRBV13|-|TRBJ1-1|-
CASTDPGNTEAFF
TGTGCCAGCACGGACCCCGGGAACACTGAAGCTTTCTTT
>TRBV27|once|TRBJ1-5|-
CASSLLDTGPQHF
TGTGCCAGCAGTTTATTGGATACGGGGCCCCAGCATTTT
>TRBV9|few|TRBJ1-1|-
CASSVDPQLNTEAFF
TGTGCCAGCAGCGTAGATCCCCAGCTGAACACTGAAGCTTTCTTT
>TRBV15|-|TRBJ1-5|TRBD1
CATSRTDRPDQPQHF
TGTGCCACCAGCAGAACGGACAGGCCTGATCAGCCCCAGCATTTT
>TRBV5-1|-|TRBJ1-1|TRBD1
CASSATGTGAQWEAFF
TGCGCCAGCAGCGCGACCGGGACAGGGGCTCAATGGGAAGCTTTCTTT
>TRBV4-1|-|TRBJ2-5|TRBD1
CASSQTGVEETQYF
TGCGCCAGCAGCCAAACAGGGGTAGAGGAGACCCAGTACTTC
>TRBV27|once|TRBJ1-1|TRBD1
CASSLNRGVTEAFF
TGTGCCAGCAGTCTGAACAGGGGAGTTACTGAAGCTTTCTTT
>TRBV5-6|-|TRBJ2-5|TRBD1
CASRGQGSYETQYF
TGTGCCAGCAGGGGACAGGGGAGTTACGAGACCCAGTACTTC
>TRBV14|-|TRBJ2-5|-
CASSPGTEEETQYF
TGTGCCAGCAGCCCGGGCACAGAAGAAGAGACCCAGTACTTC
>TRBV2|-|TRBJ1-3|-
CASSEALTGFSGNTIYF
TGTGCCAGCAGTGAAGCGTTGACGGGTTTCTCTGGAAACACCATATATTTT
>TRBV29-1|-|TRBJ2-1|TRBD2
CSVELLAGGGDEQFF
TGCAGCGTTGAATTACTAGCGGGGGGGGGCGATGAGCAGTTCTTC
>TRBV27|-|TRBJ2-1|-
CATRSRGSYNEQFF
TGTGCCACCCGTAGTCGGGGCTCCTACAATGAGCAGTTCTTC
>TRBV7-9|-|TRBJ1-1|-
CASSFTDMNTEAFF
TGTGCCAGCAGCTTCACAGACATGAACACTGAAGCTTTCTTT
>TRBV6-1|few|TRBJ1-1|TRBD1
CASSEDWGQRTEAFF
TGTGCCAGCAGTGAAGATTGGGGACAGAGGACTGAAGCTTTCTTT
>TRBV5-1|-|TRBJ2-1|-
CASSLEYSSSYNEQFF
TGCGCCAGCAGCTTGGAGTACTCGAGCTCCTACAATGAGCAGTTCTTC
>TRBV5-1|-|TRBJ1-2|TRBD1
CASSSYQQGAVDYGYTF
TGCGCCAGCAGCTCGTACCAACAGGGGGCAGTTGACTATGGCTACACCTTC
>TRBV5-1|-|TRBJ2-2|-
CASSLVERVTLNEDTGELFF
TGCGCCAGCAGCTTGGTGGAGCGGGTCACGCTTAATGAGGACACCGGGGAGCTGTTTTTT
>TRBV19|-|TRBJ2-1|-
CASSIDRGIYNEQFF
TGTGCCAGTAGTATAGACAGGGGTATCTACAATGAGCAGTTCTTC
>TRBV6-5|-|TRBJ1-1|-
CASRKTVYLNTEAFF
TGTGCCAGCAGGAAGACAGTTTACTTGAACACTGAAGCTTTCTTT
>TRBV19|-|TRBJ1-2|TRBD1
CASSIMFEGALLVGSYGYTF
TGTGCCAGTAGTATTATGTTCGAGGGGGCGCTTCTGGTCGGCTCCTATGGCTACACCTTC
>TRBV19|-|TRBJ2-1|TRBD2
CASTISGSTYNEQFF
TGTGCCAGTACTATTAGCGGGAGTACGTACAATGAGCAGTTCTTC
>TRBV7-2|-|TRBJ1-2|-
CASSPGLIYGYTF
TGTGCCAGCAGCCCTGGACTGATCTATGGCTACACCTTC
>TRBV2|-|TRBJ2-3|TRBD2
CASKETSGGTDTQYF
TGTGCCAGCAAAGAGACTAGCGGGGGCACAGATACGCAGTATTTT
>TRBV7-6|-|TRBJ2-1|TRBD2
CASSLGGGSTYNEQFF
TGTGCCAGCAGCTTAGGGGGCGGGAGTACCTACAATGAGCAGTTCTTC
>TRBV5-1|-|TRBJ2-3|-
CASSLESFSTDTQYF
TGCGCCAGCAGCTTGGAAAGTTTTAGCACAGATACGCAGTATTTT
>TRBV27|-|TRBJ1-1|-
CASSSDVPSEAFF
TGTGCCAGCAGTTCCGATGTCCCGAGTGAAGCTTTCTTT
>TRBV11-2|-|TRBJ2-3|-
CASSSRDTQYF
TGTGCCAGCAGCTCCAGAGATACGCAGTATTTT
>TRBV7-9|-|TRBJ2-1|-
CASSFGVGLSEQFF
TGTGCCAGCAGCTTCGGTGTGGGGCTGAGTGAGCAGTTCTTC
>TRBV14|-|TRBJ2-7|-
CASSQWTRDEQYF
TGTGCCAGCAGCCAGTGGACACGGGACGAGCAGTACTTC
>TRBV19|-|TRBJ2-5|-
CASRGGPHEETQYF
TGTGCCAGCAGGGGCGGACCTCACGAGGAGACCCAGTACTTC
>TRBV5-1|few|TRBJ2-5|-
CASSRKVSGQETQYF
TGCGCCAGCAGCCGAAAAGTCAGCGGCCAAGAGACCCAGTACTTC
>TRBV9|-|TRBJ2-1|-
CASSAGGPSYNEQFF
TGTGCCAGCAGCGCCGGGGGGCCCTCCTACAATGAGCAGTTCTTC
>TRBV5-1|-|TRBJ2-1|TRBD2
CASSNGTSAYNEQFF
TGCGCCAGCAGCAACGGGACTAGCGCTTACAATGAGCAGTTCTTC
>TRBV13|-|TRBJ1-2|-
CASSSLGSQPGIDGYTF
TGTGCCAGCAGCTCTTTAGGTTCCCAACCTGGAATCGATGGCTACACCTTC
>TRBV27|-|TRBJ1-2|TRBD1
CASSRRGNYGYTF
TGTGCCAGCAGTCGCAGGGGGAACTATGGCTACACCTTC
>TRBV25-1|few|TRBJ1-1|-
CASSERGNTEAFF
TGTGCCAGCAGTGAACGGGGGAACACTGAAGCTTTCTTT
>TRBV10-1|-|TRBJ2-1|TRBD1
CASSETRTGNNEQFF
TGCGCCAGCAGTGAGACCCGGACAGGGAACAATGAGCAGTTCTTC
>TRBV12-5|-|TRBJ1-5|-
CASGLHSSNQPQHF
TGTGCTAGTGGTTTGCACAGTAGCAATCAGCCCCAGCATTTT
>TRBV7-6|-|TRBJ2-3|TRBD2
CASSLVVAGNGDTQYF
TGTGCCAGCAGCTTAGTTGTAGCGGGGAATGGGGATACGCAGTATTTT
>TRBV5-1|-|TRBJ1-2|-
CASRSDIYGYTF
TGCGCCAGCAGATCGGACATCTATGGCTACACCTTC
>TRBV14|few|TRBJ1-4|-
CASSQGWAGPNEKLFF
TGTGCCAGCAGCCAAGGATGGGCAGGGCCGAATGAAAAACTGTTTTTT
>TRBV9|-|TRBJ1-2|-
CASSAEEYYGYTF
TGTGCCAGCAGTGCAGAAGAATACTATGGCTACACCTTC
>TRBV13|-|TRBJ2-3|-
CASSLSGTQYF
TGTGCCAGCAGCTTGAGCGGTACGCAGTATTTT
>TRBV5-6|-|TRBJ2-1|-
CASSSPTGYNEQFF
TGTGCCAGCAGCTCCCCGACAGGCTACAATGAGCAGTTCTTC
>TRBV5-5|-|TRBJ2-1|-
CASSFQLVRDEQFF
TGTGCCAGCAGCTTTCAACTAGTTCGGGATGAGCAGTTCTTC
>TRBV5-5|few|TRBJ1-5|-
CASTRGGLDSNQPQHF
TGTGCCAGCACCCGTGGGGGGCTTGATAGCAATCAGCCCCAGCATTTT
>TRBV7-9|-|TRBJ1-6|-
CASTPLGVGSSYNSPLHF
TGTGCCAGCACCCCCCTTGGGGTGGGAAGCTCCTATAATTCACCCCTCCACTTT